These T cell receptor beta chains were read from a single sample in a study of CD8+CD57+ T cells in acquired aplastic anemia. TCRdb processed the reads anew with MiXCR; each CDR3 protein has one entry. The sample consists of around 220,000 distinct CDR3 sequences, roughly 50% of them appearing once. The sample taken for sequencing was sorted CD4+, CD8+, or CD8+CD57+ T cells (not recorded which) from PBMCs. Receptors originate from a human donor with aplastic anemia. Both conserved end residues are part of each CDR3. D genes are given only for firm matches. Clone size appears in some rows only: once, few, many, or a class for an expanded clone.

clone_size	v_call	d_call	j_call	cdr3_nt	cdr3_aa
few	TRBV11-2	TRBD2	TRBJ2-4	TGTGCCAGCAGACCAACTAGCGGGGCGTTAAAAAACATTCAGTACTTC	CASRPTSGALKNIQYF
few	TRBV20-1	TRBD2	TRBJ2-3	TGCAGTGCTAGTAAGCGGGGAGATACGCAGTATTTT	CSASKRGDTQYF
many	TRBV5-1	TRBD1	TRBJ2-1	TGCGCCAGCAGCTTACGGGACAGGGGGGACAATGAGCAGTTCTTC	CASSLRDRGDNEQFF
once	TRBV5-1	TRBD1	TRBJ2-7	TGCGCCAGCAGCCAGTACGGGACAGAACCCTACGAGCAGTACTTC	CASSQYGTEPYEQYF
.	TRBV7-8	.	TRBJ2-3	TGTGCCAGCATCCAAACGACAGCCGTTAGCACAGATACGCAGTATTTT	CASIQTTAVSTDTQYF
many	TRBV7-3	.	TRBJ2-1	TGTGCCAGCAGCTCCCTAGCAAATACTTACAATGAGCAGTTCTTC	CASSSLANTYNEQFF
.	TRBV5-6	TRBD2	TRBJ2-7	TGTGCCAGCAGCTTGGTAACTAGCGGGGGATTTCGCGTGCAGTACTTC	CASSLVTSGGFRVQYF
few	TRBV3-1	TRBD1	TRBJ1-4	TGTGCCAGCAGCCCGACCGGGACAGGGCAAGAAAAACTGTTTTTT	CASSPTGTGQEKLFF
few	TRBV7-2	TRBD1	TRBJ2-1	TGTGCCAGCAGCTCCGGGACAGGGGGCTACAATGAGCAGTTCTTC	CASSSGTGGYNEQFF
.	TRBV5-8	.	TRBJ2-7	TGTGCCTCAGGGAGGGGGCCGTACGAGCAGTACTTC	CASGRGPYEQYF
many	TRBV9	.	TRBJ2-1	TGTGCCAGCAGCGTAGAAGGGGGAAATGAGCAGTTCTTC	CASSVEGGNEQFF
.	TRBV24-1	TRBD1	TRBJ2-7	TGTGCCACCAGTGCCCAGGACAGGAGGAACGAGCAGTACTTC	CATSAQDRRNEQYF
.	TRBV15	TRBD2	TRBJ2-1	TGTGCCACCAGCGACCTGACTAGCGGGGGTCGTGAGCAGTTCTTC	CATSDLTSGGREQFF
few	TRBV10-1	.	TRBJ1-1	.	CASSESGGSYEQYFGPGTEAFF
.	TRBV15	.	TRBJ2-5	TGTGCCACCAGCAGAGCCCCGGGACCCCAAGAGACCCTGTACTTC	CATSRAPGPQETLYF
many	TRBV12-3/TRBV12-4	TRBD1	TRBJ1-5	TGTGCCAGCAGTTCTCGACAGGGGGTGTCCAATCAGCCCCAGCATTTT	CASSSRQGVSNQPQHF
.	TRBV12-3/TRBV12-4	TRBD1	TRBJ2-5	TGTGCCAGCAGTTTGCTGGACAGGGGGTTCCAAGAGACCCAGTACTTC	CASSLLDRGFQETQYF
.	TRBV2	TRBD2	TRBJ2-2	TGTGCCAGCAGATCCCTCGGGGGGGGATCGTCCGGGGAGCTGTTTTTT	CASRSLGGGSSGELFF
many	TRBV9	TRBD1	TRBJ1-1	TGTGCCAGCAGCGTAGCTGACTACAGGGGTGAAGCTTTCTTT	CASSVADYRGEAFF
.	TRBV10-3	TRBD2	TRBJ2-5	TGTGCCACCCTACCTAGCGGGGGGAGAGAGACCCAGTACTTC	CATLPSGGRETQYF
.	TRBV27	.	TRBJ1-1	TGTGCCAGCAGTTATCAGGGAGGGGGCACTGAAGCTTTCTTT	CASSYQGGGTEAFF
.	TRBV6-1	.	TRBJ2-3	TGTGCCAGCAGTAACAGGGATACGCAGTATTTT	CASSNRDTQYF
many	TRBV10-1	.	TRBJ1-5	TGCGCCAGCAGTGAGGGCACCAATCAGCCCCAGCATTTT	CASSEGTNQPQHF
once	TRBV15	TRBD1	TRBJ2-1	TGTGCCACCAGCACCCGGACAGGGAGACATGAGCAGTTCTTC	CATSTRTGRHEQFF
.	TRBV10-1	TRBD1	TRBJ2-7	TGTGCCATCAGTGAGGACAGGGCTAAAACCTACGAGCAGTACTTC	CAISEDRAKTYEQYF
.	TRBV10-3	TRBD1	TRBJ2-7	TGTGCCATCAGTGGAGGGCAGGGGGCTCCCTACGAGCAGTACTTC	CAISGGQGAPYEQYF
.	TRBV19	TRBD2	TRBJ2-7	TGTGCCAGTAGTCCCAACCCTCGGACTAGCGGGGGGATTAGCTCCTACGAGCAGTACTTC	CASSPNPRTSGGISSYEQYF
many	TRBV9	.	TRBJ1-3	TGTGCCAGCAGCGTAGCGGAAGGCTATGGAAACACCATATATTTT	CASSVAEGYGNTIYF
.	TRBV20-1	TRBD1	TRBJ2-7	TGCAGTGTAGTTACGGGACAGGGAATATACGAGCAGTACTTC	CSVVTGQGIYEQYF
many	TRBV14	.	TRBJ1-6	TGTGCCAGCAGCCCAAACTCCCGAAGCTCCTATAATTCACCCCTCCACTTT	CASSPNSRSSYNSPLHF
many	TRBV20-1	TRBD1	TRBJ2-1	TGCAGTGCTAGCGGACAGGGGGGGCGATATGAGCAGTTCTTC	CSASGQGGRYEQFF
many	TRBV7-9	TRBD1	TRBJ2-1	TGTGCCAGCAGCTTAAGACAGGGTGGCTACAATGAGCAGTTCTTC	CASSLRQGGYNEQFF
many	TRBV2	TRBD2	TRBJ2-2	TGTGCCAGCAGTCCGGCGGGGGGGGGCACCGGGGAGCTGTTTTTT	CASSPAGGGTGELFF
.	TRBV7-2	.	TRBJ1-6	TGTGCCAGCAGCCCGACAGGTGCGGCTAATTCACCCCTCCACTTT	CASSPTGAANSPLHF
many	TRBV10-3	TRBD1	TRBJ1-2	TGTGCCATCAGTGAGTCGACAGGGCTGGAAGGCTACACCTTC	CAISESTGLEGYTF
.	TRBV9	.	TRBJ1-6	TGTGCCAGCAGCGCAGGAGGGACACGAAATTCACCCCTCCACTTT	CASSAGGTRNSPLHF
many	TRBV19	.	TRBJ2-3	TGTGCCAGTAGTGTGGGGCTGGGGGATACGCAGTATTTT	CASSVGLGDTQYF
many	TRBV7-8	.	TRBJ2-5	TGTGCCAGCAGCTTAGACGTCAGCCAGGGGACCCAGTACTTC	CASSLDVSQGTQYF
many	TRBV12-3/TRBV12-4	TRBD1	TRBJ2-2	TGTGCCAGCAACGACAGGGAAAGGGGGTATTCCGGGGAGCTGTTTTTT	CASNDRERGYSGELFF
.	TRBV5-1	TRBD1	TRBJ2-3	TGCGCCAGCAGCCTACAGGGGAAGGAGACAGATACGCAGTATTTT	CASSLQGKETDTQYF
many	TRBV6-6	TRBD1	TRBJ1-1	TGTGCCAGCAGTTACCCGGACAGGGGGATGAATCACACTGAAGCTTTCTTT	CASSYPDRGMNHTEAFF
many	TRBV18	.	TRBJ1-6	TGTGCCAGCTTACAACAGGCCAATTCACCCCTCCACTTT	CASLQQANSPLHF
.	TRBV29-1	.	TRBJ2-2	TGCAGCGTTGAAGTGAGTCCGACCGGGGAGCTGTTTTTT	CSVEVSPTGELFF
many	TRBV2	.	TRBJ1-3	TGTGCCAGCAGTTGGGGGGAGGCTGGAAACACCATATATTTT	CASSWGEAGNTIYF
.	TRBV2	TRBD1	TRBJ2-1	TGTGCCAGCAGTATGGTCAGGGGGCAGGGGAATGAGCAGTTCTTC	CASSMVRGQGNEQFF
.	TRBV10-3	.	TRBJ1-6	TGTGCCAGCAGTGAATTTCTGGGGGGTAATTCACCCCTCCACTTT	CASSEFLGGNSPLHF
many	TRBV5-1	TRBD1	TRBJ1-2	TGCGCCAGCAGCTTAAAAACCGGACAGGGAGGAAGCGGCTACACCTTC	CASSLKTGQGGSGYTF
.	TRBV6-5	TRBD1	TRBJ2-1	TGTGCCAGCAGTTACTCGCGGACAGGGGGCGGTGAGCAGTTCTTC	CASSYSRTGGGEQFF
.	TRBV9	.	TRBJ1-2	TGTGCCAGCAGCGCAAACCTAATTACAGGGAACTATGGCTACACCTTC	CASSANLITGNYGYTF